This TCR beta chain originates from a study of CD8+CD57+ T cells in acquired aplastic anemia. After removal of 2 bases from V and 2 bases from J, the junction contained 6 bases not matched to a gene. The CDR3 is 15 amino acids. Per germline, CDR1 MNHEY and CDR2 SVGAGI. According to the study, genomic DNA was the template for TCR beta VDJ and CDR3 profiling. TCRdb reprocessed the reads with MiXCR, giving one entry per CDR3 protein. The sample consists of approximately 270,000 distinct CDR3 sequences, around 60% of them appearing once. This clonotype was recorded many times. Sequencing input: sorted CD4+, CD8+, or CD8+CD57+ T cells (not recorded which) from PBMCs. J is TRBJ2-7 and V is TRBV6-5; 7 nucleotides align to TRBD1. This receptor was obtained from a human donor with severe aplastic anemia or a healthy control (not recorded which). CDR3 in DNA: TGTGCCAGCAGTTACACCTGGACAGGCGCCTACGAGCAGTACTTC. Protein: CASSYTWTGAYEQYF.